This T cell receptor (beta chain) was identified in a study of T cells in Graves' hyperthyroidism and ophthalmopathy. Researchers amplified the TCR beta CDR3 regions from RNA transcripts. In the first-round RT-PCR of the TCR CDR3, the HTBI primer set was used. MiXCR, applied by TCRdb to the multiplex PCR reads, yields one record per CDR3 protein. The sample records 370,000 or so distinct CDR3 sequences, roughly 13% being singletons. Sequenced sample: blood. The source of this sequence is a man aged 25 to 40 with Graves' hyperthyroidism that later progressed to Graves' ophthalmopathy.

CDR3 DNA: TGTGCCAGCTCACCTGGGAGCGCGCCGGGTTCCTACGAGCAGTACTTC. Protein: CASSPGSAPGSYEQYF. The rearrangement uses TRBV18 and TRBJ2-7, with D tentatively TRBD2 (5 bases). The CDR3 contains 16 residues. V was pared by 3 bases and J by 1 base, with 16 bases between. Germline CDR1 is KGHSH and CDR2 is LQKENI.